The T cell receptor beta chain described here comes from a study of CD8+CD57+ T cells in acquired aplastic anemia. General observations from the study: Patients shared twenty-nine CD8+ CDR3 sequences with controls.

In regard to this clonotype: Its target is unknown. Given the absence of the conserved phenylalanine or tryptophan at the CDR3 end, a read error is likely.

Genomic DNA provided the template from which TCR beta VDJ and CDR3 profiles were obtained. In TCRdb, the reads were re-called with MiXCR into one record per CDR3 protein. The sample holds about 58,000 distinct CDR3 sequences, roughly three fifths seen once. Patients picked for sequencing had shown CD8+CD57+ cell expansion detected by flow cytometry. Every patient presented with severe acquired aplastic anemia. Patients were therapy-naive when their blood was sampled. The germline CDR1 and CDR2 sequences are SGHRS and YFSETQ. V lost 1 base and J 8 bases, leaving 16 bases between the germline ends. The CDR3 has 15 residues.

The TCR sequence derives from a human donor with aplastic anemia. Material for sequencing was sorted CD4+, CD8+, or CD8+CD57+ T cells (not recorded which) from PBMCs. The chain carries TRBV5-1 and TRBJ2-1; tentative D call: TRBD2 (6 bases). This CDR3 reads CASSLSPTSSHEQFL. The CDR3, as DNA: TGCGCCAGCAGCTTGTCACCGACTAGTTCGCATGAGCAGTTCCTC.